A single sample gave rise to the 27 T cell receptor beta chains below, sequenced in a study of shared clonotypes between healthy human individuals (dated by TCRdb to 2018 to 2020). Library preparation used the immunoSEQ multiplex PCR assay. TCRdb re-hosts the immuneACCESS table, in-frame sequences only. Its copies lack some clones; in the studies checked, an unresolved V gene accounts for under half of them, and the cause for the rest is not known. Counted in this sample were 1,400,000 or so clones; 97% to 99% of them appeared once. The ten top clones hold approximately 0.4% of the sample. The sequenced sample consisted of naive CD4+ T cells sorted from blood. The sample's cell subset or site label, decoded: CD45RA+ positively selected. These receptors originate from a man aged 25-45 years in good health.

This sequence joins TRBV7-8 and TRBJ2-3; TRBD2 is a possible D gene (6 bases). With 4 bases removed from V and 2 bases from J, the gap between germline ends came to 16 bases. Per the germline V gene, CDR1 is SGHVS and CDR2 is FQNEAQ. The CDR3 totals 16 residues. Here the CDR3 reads CASSSMPGVFTDTQYF. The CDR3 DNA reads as TGTGCCAGCAGCTCAATGCCGGGAGTTTTCACAGATACGCAGTATTTT.

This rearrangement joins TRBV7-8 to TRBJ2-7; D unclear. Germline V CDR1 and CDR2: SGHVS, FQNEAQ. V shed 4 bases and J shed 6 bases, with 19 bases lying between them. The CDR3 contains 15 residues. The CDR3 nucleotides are TGTGCCAGCAGCTCAGATGGTGGGAATGGTGGCGAGCAGTACTTC. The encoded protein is CASSSDGGNGGEQYF. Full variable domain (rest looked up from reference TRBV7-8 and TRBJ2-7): GAGVSQSPRYKVAKRGQDVALRCDPISGHVSLFWYQQALGQGPEFLTYFQNEAQLDKSGLPSDRFFAERPEGSVSTLKIQRTQQEDSAVYLCASSSDGGNGGEQYFGPGTRLTVT.

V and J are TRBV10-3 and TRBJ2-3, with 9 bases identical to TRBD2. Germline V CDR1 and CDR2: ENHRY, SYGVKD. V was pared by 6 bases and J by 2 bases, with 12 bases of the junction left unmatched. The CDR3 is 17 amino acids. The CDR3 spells CAIRETSLAGYTDTQYF. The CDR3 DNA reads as TGTGCCATCAGGGAAACATCACTAGCGGGCTACACAGATACGCAGTATTTT.

The CDR3: CASSQVVRGSGREYEQYF. The CDR3 region has the DNA TGTGCCAGCAGCCAAGTGGTTCGCGGGAGTGGCAGGGAATACGAGCAGTACTTC. The V gene is TRBV14, the J gene TRBJ2-7; 7 bases match TRBD2. Germline CDR1 is SGHDN and CDR2 is FVKESK. The CDR3 is made up of 18 amino acids. V was pared by 1 base and J by 4 bases, with 16 bases of the junction left unmatched.

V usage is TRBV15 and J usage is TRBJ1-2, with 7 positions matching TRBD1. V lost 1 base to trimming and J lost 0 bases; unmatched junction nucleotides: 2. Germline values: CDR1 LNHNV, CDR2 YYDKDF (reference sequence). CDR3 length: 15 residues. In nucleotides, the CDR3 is TGTGCCACCAGCAGAGTGGGGACAGCTAACTATGGCTACACCTTC. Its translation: CATSRVGTANYGYTF.

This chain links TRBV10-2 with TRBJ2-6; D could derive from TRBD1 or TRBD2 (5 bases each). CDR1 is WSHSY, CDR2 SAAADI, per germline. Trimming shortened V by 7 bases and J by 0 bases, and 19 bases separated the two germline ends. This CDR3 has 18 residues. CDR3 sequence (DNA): TGCGCCAGCACCCCCAGGGTGGAGGAAACCTCTGGGGCCAACGTCCTGACTTTC. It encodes CASTPRVEETSGANVLTF.

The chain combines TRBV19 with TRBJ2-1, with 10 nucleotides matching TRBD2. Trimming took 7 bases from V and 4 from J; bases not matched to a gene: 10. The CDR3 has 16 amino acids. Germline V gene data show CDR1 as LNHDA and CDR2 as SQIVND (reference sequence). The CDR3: CASTRAGLAKYNEQFF. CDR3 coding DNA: TGTGCCAGTACTCGGGCGGGACTAGCGAAATACAATGAGCAGTTCTTC.

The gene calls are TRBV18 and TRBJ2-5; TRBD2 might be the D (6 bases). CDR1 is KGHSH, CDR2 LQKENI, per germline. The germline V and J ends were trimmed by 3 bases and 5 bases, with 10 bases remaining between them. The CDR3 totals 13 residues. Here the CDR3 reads CASSPEGRETQYF. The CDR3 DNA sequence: TGTGCCAGCTCACCGGAGGGAAGGGAGACCCAGTACTTC.

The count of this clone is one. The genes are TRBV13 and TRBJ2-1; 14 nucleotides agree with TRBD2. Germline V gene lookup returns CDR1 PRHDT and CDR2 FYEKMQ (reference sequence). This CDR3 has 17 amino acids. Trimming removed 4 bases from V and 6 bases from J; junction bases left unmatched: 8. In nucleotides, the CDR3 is TGTGCCAGCAGCTCGCCGGGACTAGCGGGAGAAACCAATGAGCAGTTCTTC. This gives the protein CASSSPGLAGETNEQFF.

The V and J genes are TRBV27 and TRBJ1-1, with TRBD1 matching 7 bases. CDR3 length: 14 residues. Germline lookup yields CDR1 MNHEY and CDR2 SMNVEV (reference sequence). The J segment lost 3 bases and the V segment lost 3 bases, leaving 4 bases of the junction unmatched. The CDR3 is CASSLDGTDTEAFF. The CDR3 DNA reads TGTGCCAGCAGTTTGGACGGGACAGACACTGAAGCTTTCTTT.

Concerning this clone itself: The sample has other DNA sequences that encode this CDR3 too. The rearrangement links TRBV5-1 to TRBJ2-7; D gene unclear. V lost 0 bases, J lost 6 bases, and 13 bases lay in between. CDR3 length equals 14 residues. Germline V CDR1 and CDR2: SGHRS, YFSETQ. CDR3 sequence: CASSLGSLTGEQYF. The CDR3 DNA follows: TGCGCCAGCAGCTTGGGGTCCTTGACTGGCGAGCAGTACTTC.

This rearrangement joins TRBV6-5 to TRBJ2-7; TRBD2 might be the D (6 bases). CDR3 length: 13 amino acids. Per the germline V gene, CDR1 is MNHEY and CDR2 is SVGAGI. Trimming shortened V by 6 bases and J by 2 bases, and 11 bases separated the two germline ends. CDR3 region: CASRAGLAYEQYF. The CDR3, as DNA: TGTGCCAGCAGGGCGGGATTAGCCTACGAGCAGTACTTC.

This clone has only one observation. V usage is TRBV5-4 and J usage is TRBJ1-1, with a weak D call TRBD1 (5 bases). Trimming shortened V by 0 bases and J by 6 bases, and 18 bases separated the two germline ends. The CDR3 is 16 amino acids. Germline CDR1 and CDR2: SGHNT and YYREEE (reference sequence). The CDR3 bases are TGTGCCAGCAGCTTGGTAATGCCACACGGGGGATCTGAAGCTTTCTTT. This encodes CASSLVMPHGGSEAFF.

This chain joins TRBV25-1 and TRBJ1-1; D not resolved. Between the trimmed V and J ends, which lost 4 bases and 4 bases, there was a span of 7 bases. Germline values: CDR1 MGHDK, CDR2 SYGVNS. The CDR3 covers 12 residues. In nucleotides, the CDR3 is TGTGCCAGCAGTGTGCGTGGCACTGAAGCTTTCTTT. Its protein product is CASSVRGTEAFF.

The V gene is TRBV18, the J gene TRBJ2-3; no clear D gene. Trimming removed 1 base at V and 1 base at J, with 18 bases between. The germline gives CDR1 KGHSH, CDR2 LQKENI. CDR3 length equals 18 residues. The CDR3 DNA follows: TGTGCCAGCTCACCACTTCGCTCCGCTAGGGAAGGCACAGATACGCAGTATTTT. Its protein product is CASSPLRSAREGTDTQYF.

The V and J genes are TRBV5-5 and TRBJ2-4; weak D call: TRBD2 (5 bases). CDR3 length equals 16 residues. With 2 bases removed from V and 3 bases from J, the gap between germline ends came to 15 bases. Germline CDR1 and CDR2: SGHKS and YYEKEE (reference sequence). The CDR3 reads CASSFSGSGIKNIQYF. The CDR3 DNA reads TGTGCCAGCAGCTTCTCGGGGTCTGGGATCAAAAACATTCAGTACTTC.

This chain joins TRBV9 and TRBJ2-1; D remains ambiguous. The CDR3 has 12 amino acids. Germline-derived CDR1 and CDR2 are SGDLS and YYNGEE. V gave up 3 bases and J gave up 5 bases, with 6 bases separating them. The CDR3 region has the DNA TGTGCCAGCAGCGCACCCAACAATGAGCAGTTCTTC. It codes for CASSAPNNEQFF.

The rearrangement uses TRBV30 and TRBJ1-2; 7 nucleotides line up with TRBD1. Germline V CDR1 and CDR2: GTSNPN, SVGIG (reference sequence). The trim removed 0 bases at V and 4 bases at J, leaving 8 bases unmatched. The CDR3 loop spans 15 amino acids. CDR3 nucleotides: TGTGCCTGGAGTGTACGTGACAGGGAGATCTATGGCTACACCTTC. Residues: CAWSVRDREIYGYTF.

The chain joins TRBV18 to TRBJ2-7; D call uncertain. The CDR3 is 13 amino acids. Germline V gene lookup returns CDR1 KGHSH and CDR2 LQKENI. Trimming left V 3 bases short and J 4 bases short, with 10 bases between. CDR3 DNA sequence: TGTGCCAGCTCACCGACGACTCTTTACGAGCAGTACTTC. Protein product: CASSPTTLYEQYF.

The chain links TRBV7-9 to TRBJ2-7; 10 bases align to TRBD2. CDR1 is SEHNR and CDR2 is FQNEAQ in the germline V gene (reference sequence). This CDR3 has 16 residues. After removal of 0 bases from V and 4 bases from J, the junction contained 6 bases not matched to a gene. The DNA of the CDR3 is TGTGCCAGCAGCTTAGCGCTAGCGGGAGTTGGTTACGAGCAGTACTTC. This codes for CASSLALAGVGYEQYF.

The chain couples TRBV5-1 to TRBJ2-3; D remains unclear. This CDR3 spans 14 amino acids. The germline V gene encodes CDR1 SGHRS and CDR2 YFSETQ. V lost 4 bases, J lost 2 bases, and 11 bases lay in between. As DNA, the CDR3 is TGCGCCAGCAGCCCCCTCCTTGCCACAGATACGCAGTATTTT. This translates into CASSPLLATDTQYF. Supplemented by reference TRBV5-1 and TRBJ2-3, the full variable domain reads KAGVTQTPRYLIKTRGQQVTLSCSPISGHRSVSWYQQTPGQGLQFLFEYFSETQRNKGNFPGRFSGRQFSNSRSEMNVSTLELGDSALYLCASSPLLATDTQYFGPGTRLTVL.

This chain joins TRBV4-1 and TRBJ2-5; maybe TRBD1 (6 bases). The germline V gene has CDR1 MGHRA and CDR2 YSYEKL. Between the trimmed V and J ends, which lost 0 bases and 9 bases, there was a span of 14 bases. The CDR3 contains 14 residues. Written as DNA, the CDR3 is TGCGCCAGCAGCCAAGAGCCCCATACAGGGCCCCAGTACTTC. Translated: CASSQEPHTGPQYF.

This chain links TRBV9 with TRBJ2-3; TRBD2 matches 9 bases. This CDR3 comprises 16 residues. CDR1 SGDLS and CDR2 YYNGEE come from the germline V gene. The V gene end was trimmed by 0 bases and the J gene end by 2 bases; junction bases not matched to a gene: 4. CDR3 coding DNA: TGTGCCAGCAGCGTAGGACTAGCGGCGGTCACAGATACGCAGTATTTT. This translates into CASSVGLAAVTDTQYF.

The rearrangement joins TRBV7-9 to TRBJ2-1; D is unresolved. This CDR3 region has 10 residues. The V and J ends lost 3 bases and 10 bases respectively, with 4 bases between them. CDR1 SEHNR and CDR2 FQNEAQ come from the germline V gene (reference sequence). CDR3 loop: CASSFQEQFF. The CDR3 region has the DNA TGTGCCAGCAGCTTTCAAGAGCAGTTCTTC.

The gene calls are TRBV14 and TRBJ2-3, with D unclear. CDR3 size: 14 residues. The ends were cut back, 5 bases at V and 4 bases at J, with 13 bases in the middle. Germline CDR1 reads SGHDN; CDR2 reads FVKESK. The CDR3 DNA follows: TGTGCCAGCAGCGGATTGGGCCCCCCAGATACGCAGTATTTT. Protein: CASSGLGPPDTQYF.

The CDR3 coding sequence is TGTGCCAGCTCACTACGCGCCCCCGGGGGGGGTAATGAGCAGTTCTTC. Amino acids: CASSLRAPGGGNEQFF. This rearrangement joins TRBV18 to TRBJ2-1, with 8 bases fitting TRBD2. This CDR3 contains 16 residues. V was clipped by 4 bases and J by 7 bases; unmatched bases: 12. CDR1 and CDR2 (germline): KGHSH, LQKENI. Based on the CDR3 plus reference TRBV18 and TRBJ2-1, the full variable domain is NAGVMQNPRHLVRRRGQEARLRCSPMKGHSHVYWYRQLPEEGLKFMVYLQKENIIDESGMPKERFSAEFPKEGPSILRIQQVVRGDSAAYFCASSLRAPGGGNEQFFGPGTRLTVL.

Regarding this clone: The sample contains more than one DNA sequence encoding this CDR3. CDR3 nucleotide sequence: TGTGCCTGGAGTGTCCCTGATACGCAGTATTTT. It is translated as CAWSVPDTQYF. The genes are TRBV30 and TRBJ2-3; D ambiguous. The length of the CDR3 is 11 residues. The V end lost 0 bases, the J end lost 6 bases, and 4 bases lay between the germline ends. From germline, CDR1 is GTSNPN and CDR2 SVGIG (reference sequence).